The entry that follows covers one TCR beta chain sequence. V was trimmed by 4 bases and J by 4 bases, leaving 19 bases between them. The CDR3 runs to 16 residues. Germline V gene data show CDR1 as MDHEN and CDR2 as SYDVKM. This entry belongs to a study of blood T cell repertoires in COVID-19. Study-wide context: Acute and convalescent COVID-19 specimens originated in the United States, Italy and Spain. The analysed material was cDNA or gDNA that came from T cells, B-cell-depleted T cells, or PBMCs.

In the original processing: Amplifying reference gene primers gave estimates of nucleated cell counts. The repertoire was sequenced with immunoSEQ multiplex PCR; TCRdb's copy has only in-frame clones and lacks some. The D gene and trimming were derived from the DNA, and the V and J assignments and clone size from that table. The sample has roughly 150,000 clones, over 75% seen once. Sequences were obtained from peripheral blood. This chain connects TRBV28 to TRBJ2-5, with a weak D call TRBD1 (6 bases). The receptor was isolated from a man in his 70s who had recovered from COVID-19. The CDR3 bases are TGTGCCAGCAGTTCGGATGGACAGCCCTGGGGAGAGACCCAGTACTTC. Its protein product is CASSSDGQPWGETQYF.